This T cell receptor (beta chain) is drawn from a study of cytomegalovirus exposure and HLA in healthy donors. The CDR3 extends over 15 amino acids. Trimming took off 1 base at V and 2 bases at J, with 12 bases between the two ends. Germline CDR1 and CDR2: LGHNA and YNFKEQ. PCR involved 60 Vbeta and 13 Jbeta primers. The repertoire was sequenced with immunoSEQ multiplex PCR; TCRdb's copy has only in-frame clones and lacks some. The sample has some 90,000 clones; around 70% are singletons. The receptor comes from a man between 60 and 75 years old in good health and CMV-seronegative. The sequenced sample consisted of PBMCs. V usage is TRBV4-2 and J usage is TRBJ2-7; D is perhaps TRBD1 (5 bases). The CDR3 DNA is TGTGCCAGCAGCCAAGGACAGCTAAGCCCCTACGAGCAGTACTTC. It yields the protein CASSQGQLSPYEQYF.